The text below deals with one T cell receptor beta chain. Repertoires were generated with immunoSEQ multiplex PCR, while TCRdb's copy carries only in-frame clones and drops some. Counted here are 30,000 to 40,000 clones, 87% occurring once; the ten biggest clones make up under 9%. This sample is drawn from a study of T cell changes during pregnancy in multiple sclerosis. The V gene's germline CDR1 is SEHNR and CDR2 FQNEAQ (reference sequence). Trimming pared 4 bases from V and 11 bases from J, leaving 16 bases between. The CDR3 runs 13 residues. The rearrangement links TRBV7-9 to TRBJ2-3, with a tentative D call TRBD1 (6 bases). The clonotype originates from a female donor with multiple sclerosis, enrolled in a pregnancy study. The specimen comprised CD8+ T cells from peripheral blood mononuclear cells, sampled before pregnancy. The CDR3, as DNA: TGTGCCAGCAGCTCCTATTCAGGGGTTGAGCAGTATTTT. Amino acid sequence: CASSSYSGVEQYF.